The present entry profiles one TCR beta chain with its context. The antigen is undetermined. The data belong to a study of identical twins. Study outcomes and limitations: Insertions ran lower in abundant cord blood beta clonotypes, though not in memory repertoires. The study found weaker excess twin sharing in beta out-of-frame sequences. The presence of invariant MAIT and iNKT cells could partly confound analyses of zero-insertion sequences.

TCRdb called the 5' RACE reads again in MiXCR, with one record for every CDR3 protein. The sample holds 1.5 million to 2 million distinct CDR3 sequences, under 35% seen once. This CDR3 contains 20 residues. CDR1 KGHDR and CDR2 SFDVKD come from the germline V gene. J gave up 8 bases and V 1 base, and 20 bases lay outside the gene matches. This rearrangement joins TRBV24-1 to TRBJ2-2, with TRBD2 matching over 8 bases. The source is a newborn girl in good health. Sequenced sample: cord blood. The CDR3 DNA follows: TGTGCCACCAGTGATTTTCGCGGGAGGAAGGGGCCGGGGAGTTTAGGGGAGCTGTTTTTT. This sequence encodes CATSDFRGRKGPGSLGELFF.